Below are 18 T cell receptor beta chains sequenced from a single sample in a study of blood T cell repertoires in COVID-19. Only in-frame clones appear in the TCRdb table, and some are missing; sequencing was by immunoSEQ multiplex PCR. The sample shows over 130,000 clones, 85% to 90% of them seen only once. Sequenced: peripheral blood. These receptors were obtained from a woman of 80 years or more with acute or convalescent COVID-19.

This clone was picked up one time. The chain uses TRBV11-3 and TRBJ2-7; the D is unclear. Per germline, CDR1 SGHNT and CDR2 YENEEA. The CDR3 spans 15 residues. V gave up 5 bases and J gave up 0 bases, with 14 bases separating them. The CDR3 coding sequence is TGTGCCAGCAGCCCCGGAGTGGTGGGCTCCTACGAGCAGTACTTC. Protein: CASSPGVVGSYEQYF.

The genes are TRBV18 and TRBJ2-7, with 11 bases matching TRBD1. The germline gives CDR1 KGHSH, CDR2 LQKENI. V was pared by 3 bases and J by 5 bases, with 3 bases of the junction left unmatched. CDR3 length: 14 amino acids. The chain's CDR3 is CASSPRTGGDEQYF. The CDR3 region has the DNA TGTGCCAGCTCACCGCGGACAGGGGGCGACGAGCAGTACTTC. Supplemented by reference TRBV18 and TRBJ2-7, the full variable domain reads NAGVMQNPRHLVRRRGQEARLRCSPMKGHSHVYWYRQLPEEGLKFMVYLQKENIIDESGMPKERFSAEFPKEGPSILRIQQVVRGDSAAYFCASSPRTGGDEQYFGPGTRLTVT.

The rearrangement links TRBV30 to TRBJ1-1; 8 positions match TRBD1. The CDR3 is made up of 14 amino acids. V dropped 4 bases and J dropped 0; count of bases not matched to a gene: 4. Germline values: CDR1 GTSNPN, CDR2 SVGIG (reference sequence). The CDR3 loop is CAWTGGYMNTEAFF. The CDR3 DNA is TGTGCCTGGACAGGGGGCTATATGAACACTGAAGCTTTCTTT.

Only a few counts were recorded for this clone. For the CDR3, the DNA is TGTGCCAGTAGTGACGGACTAGCGGGGGCCAATGAGCAGTTCTTC. Translation gives CASSDGLAGANEQFF. This chain joins TRBV19 and TRBJ2-1; 13 positions match TRBD2. The germline gives CDR1 LNHDA, CDR2 SQIVND (reference sequence). Trimming cost V 5 bases and J 6 bases; bases outside gene matches: 4. The CDR3 loop spans 15 amino acids. Combining the CDR3 with reference TRBV19 and TRBJ2-1 gives the whole variable domain DGGITQSPKYLFRKEGQNVTLSCEQNLNHDAMYWYRQDPGQGLRLIYYSQIVNDFQKGDIAEGYSVSREKKESFPLTVTSAQKNPTAFYLCASSDGLAGANEQFFGPGTRLTVL.

This CDR3 is CASRPRQGITEAFF. Written as DNA, the CDR3 is TGTGCCAGCAGACCCCGACAGGGGATCACTGAAGCTTTCTTT. The V gene is TRBV6-5, the J gene TRBJ1-1; 8 bases line up with TRBD1. The CDR3 spans 14 residues. After removal of 6 bases from V and 4 bases from J, the junction contained 7 bases not matched to a gene. Germline lookup yields CDR1 MNHEY and CDR2 SVGAGI.

The rearrangement joins TRBV4-3 to TRBJ1-4; no reliable D call. The CDR3 is 15 residues long. The ends were cut back, 0 bases at V and 3 bases at J, with 8 bases in the middle. Germline values: CDR1 LGHNA, CDR2 YSLEER. This CDR3 reads CASSQDRVPNEKLFF. The CDR3 region has the DNA TGCGCCAGCAGCCAAGATAGAGTTCCTAATGAAAAACTGTTTTTT.

The chain joins TRBV12-3 or TRBV12-4 to TRBJ2-1, with 8 positions matching TRBD1. After removal of 4 bases from V and 7 bases from J, the junction contained 0 bases not matched to a gene. This CDR3 contains 12 residues. The CDR3 is CASSWTGNEQFF. The DNA for the CDR3 is TGTGCCAGCAGTTGGACAGGGAATGAGCAGTTCTTC.

This clone has just one count. The chain links TRBV29-1 to TRBJ2-2; TRBD1 agrees at 7 bases. V shed 7 bases and J 1 base; nucleotides not matched to a gene: 6. Germline V gene lookup returns CDR1 SQVTM and CDR2 ANQGSEA. CDR3 size: 14 residues. CDR3 region: CSALDRENTGELFF. In DNA form, the CDR3 reads TGCAGCGCCCTCGACAGGGAGAACACCGGGGAGCTGTTTTTT.

The sample holds one count of this clone. The V call is TRBV7-2, the J call TRBJ1-2, with TRBD1 matching over 7 bases. CDR1 and CDR2 from the germline V gene are SGHTA and FQGNSA. This CDR3 comprises 13 residues. V shed 4 bases, J shed 4 bases, and the junction held 3 bases outside the gene matches. The chain's CDR3 is CASSYGTAYGYTF. The CDR3, as DNA: TGTGCCAGCAGCTACGGGACAGCCTATGGCTACACCTTC.

This CDR3 is CASGLADRGWANTGELFF. In DNA form, the CDR3 reads TGTGCTAGTGGTTTGGCCGACAGGGGTTGGGCGAACACCGGGGAGCTGTTTTTT. This chain uses TRBV12-5 with TRBJ2-2; 8 bases align to TRBD1. Per the germline V gene, CDR1 is LGHNT and CDR2 is FRNRAP. Trimming took 1 base from V and 0 from J; bases not matched to a gene: 7. The CDR3 is 18 amino acids.

V is TRBV19 and J is TRBJ1-6; possibly TRBD1 for D (6 bases). The CDR3 runs to 15 residues. V was cut by 1 base and J by 10 bases, with 14 bases left in between. From germline, CDR1 is LNHDA and CDR2 SQIVND (reference sequence). The CDR3 loop is CASSIGAGAHSPLHF. The CDR3 coding sequence is TGTGCCAGTAGTATAGGCGCGGGGGCTCACTCACCCCTCCACTTT.

Concerning this clone: Within the sample, other DNA sequences also encode this same CDR3. V gene TRBV2 combines with J gene TRBJ1-1; TRBD1 agrees at 9 bases. The V gene end was trimmed by 5 bases and the J gene end by 1 base; junction bases not matched to a gene: 2. From germline, CDR1 is SNHLY and CDR2 FYNNEI. CDR3 length: 14 residues. The CDR3 sequence is CASSRQGGNTEAFF. The CDR3, as DNA: TGTGCCAGCAGTAGACAGGGGGGGAACACTGAAGCTTTCTTT.

This clone was recorded only once. The V gene is TRBV11-3, the J gene TRBJ2-2; TRBD1 matches at 9 bases. The CDR3 is made up of 15 amino acids. The ends lost 5 bases at V and 3 bases at J; junction bases unmatched: 4. CDR1 and CDR2 (germline): SGHNT, YENEEA. The CDR3 nucleotides are TGTGCCAGCAGCCTGGGACAGGGCGACACCGGGGAGCTGTTTTTT. Protein: CASSLGQGDTGELFF. Using reference TRBV11-3 and TRBJ2-2 for the parts outside the CDR3, the full variable domain is EAGVVQSPRYKIIEKKQPVAFWCNPISGHNTLYWYLQNLGQGPELLIRYENEEAVDDSQLPKDRFSAERLKGVDSTLKIQPAELGDSAVYLCASSLGQGDTGELFFGEGSRLTVL.

This rearrangement joins TRBV6-6 to TRBJ2-2, with TRBD1 matching over 9 bases. V lost 9 bases to trimming and J lost 5 bases; unmatched junction nucleotides: 4. Germline-derived CDR1 and CDR2 are MNHNY and SVGAGI (reference sequence). CDR3 size: 13 residues. This CDR3 reads CASRQGGTGELFF. In DNA, the CDR3 is TGTGCCAGTAGACAGGGGGGTACCGGGGAGCTGTTTTTT.

This clone has a single count. The genes are TRBV7-3 and TRBJ1-3; 7 bases are shared with TRBD1. CDR3 length: 15 amino acids. In germline, CDR1 is SGHTA, CDR2 FQGTGA. The V gene end was trimmed by 5 bases and the J gene end by 0 bases; junction bases not matched to a gene: 4. CDR3 DNA: TGTGCCAGCAGCGCGACAGGGACCTCTGGAAACACCATATATTTT. Translated: CASSATGTSGNTIYF.

CDR3 nucleotides: TGTGCCAGCAGCTCGGGGGACTTTACCCGCTACAATGAGCAGTTCTTC. It specifies CASSSGDFTRYNEQFF. This chain connects TRBV5-6 to TRBJ2-1, with D perhaps matching TRBD2 (6 bases). V dropped 3 bases and J dropped 3 bases, with 16 bases sitting between them. Looked up from germline, CDR1 is SGHDT and CDR2 is YYEEEE. The CDR3 length is 16 residues. The full variable domain, with the rest looked up from reference TRBV5-6 and TRBJ2-1, is DAGVTQSPTHLIKTRGQQVTLRCSPKSGHDTVSWYQQALGQGPQFIFQYYEEEERQRGNFPDRFSGHQFPNYSSELNVNALLLGDSALYLCASSSGDFTRYNEQFFGPGTRLTVL.

The chain recombines TRBV4-2 with TRBJ1-1; 7 bases map to TRBD1. With 4 bases clipped from V and 5 bases from J, the junction kept 7 bases outside the gene matches. Germline V gene sequence: CDR1 LGHNA, CDR2 YNFKEQ. The CDR3 spans 14 residues. The CDR3 DNA follows: TGTGCCAGCAGCCTTGACAGGGTCGGGACTGAAGCTTTCTTT. Amino acids: CASSLDRVGTEAFF.

This chain joins TRBV5-1 and TRBJ1-2; D is unresolved. Between the trimmed V and J ends, which lost 4 bases and 2 bases, there was a span of 15 bases. Germline V gene data show CDR1 as SGHRS and CDR2 as YFSETQ. This CDR3 has 15 amino acids. CDR3 nucleotide sequence: TGCGCCAGCAGCAGCGACGGGTACCCCAACTATGGCTACACCTTC. Its protein is CASSSDGYPNYGYTF.